The text below deals with one T cell receptor beta chain. Its antigen is unknown. Clones were read by immunoSEQ multiplex PCR, and TCRdb kept only the in-frame ones, dropping some. The table lists 550,000 to 600,000 clones, 95% to 98% of them singletons, with 0.3% in the top ten. The data belong to a study of shared clonotypes between healthy human individuals. The CDR3 consists of 14 residues. Germline V gene data show CDR1 as MNHEY and CDR2 as SMNVEV (reference sequence). V lost 6 bases to trimming and J lost 2 bases; unmatched junction nucleotides: 3. Positively selected for CCR7, the CD45RO-negative cells used as naive CD8 cells excluded terminally differentiated effector memory CD45RA+ cells. Points from the study as a whole: Memory subsets generally showed smaller estimated richness than naive subsets did.

The receptor was derived from a young man in good health. This chain connects TRBV27 to TRBJ1-1; 10 positions match TRBD1. Sequenced material: naive CD8+ T cells sorted from blood. CDR3 sequence (DNA): TGTGCCAGCAGCTGGGACAGGGGCAACACTGAAGCTTTCTTT. Translating it yields CASSWDRGNTEAFF.